This entry describes one T cell receptor (beta chain). The data were taken from a study of blood T cell repertoires in COVID-19. Study information: From the United States, Italy and Spain came samples of acute and convalescent COVID-19. The analysed material was cDNA or gDNA that came from T cells, B-cell-depleted T cells, or PBMCs.

In the study's own analysis: How many nucleated cells were present was estimated from reference gene primer amplification. TCRdb's copy holds only in-frame clones and misses some; the assay was immunoSEQ multiplex PCR. The D gene and trimming were derived from the DNA, and the V and J assignments and clone size from that table. The sample has approximately 15,000 clones, roughly 73% seen once. The V gene's germline CDR1 is MNHEY and CDR2 SVGAGI. The CDR3 loop spans 14 amino acids. Deletions cut 6 bases from V and 12 bases from J, with 20 bases between. The chain has TRBV6-5 and TRBJ1-4, with TRBD1 as a possible D gene (5 bases). The clonotype comes from a boy aged 2 to 10 with active or convalescent COVID-19. The sequencing sample was made of peripheral blood. CDR3 region: CASRAGGSGFQLFF. The DNA of the CDR3 is TGTGCCAGCAGAGCCGGGGGGTCGGGGTTTCAACTGTTTTTT.